The entry that follows covers one T cell receptor beta chain sequence. The germline V gene encodes CDR1 MNHEY and CDR2 SVGAGI. The ends were cut back, 8 bases at V and 6 bases at J, with 7 bases in the middle. This CDR3 spans 11 amino acids. These data are taken from a study of blood T cell repertoires in COVID-19. Original handling: Estimation of nucleated cell counts was performed using reference gene primer amplification. Libraries were prepared by immunoSEQ multiplex PCR; TCRdb keeps only in-frame clonotypes and omits some of them. That table supplies the V and J calls and clone size; D and trimming were determined from the DNA. In the table there are under 350,000 clones, 85% of which are singletons.

The sequenced sample was peripheral blood. The clonotype was recovered from a human donor in a cohort sampled during active COVID-19. V is TRBV6-5 and J is TRBJ2-2; no reliable D call. In nucleotides, the CDR3 is TGTGCCAGCCAACAATCCGGGGAGCTGTTTTTT. Translating it yields CASQQSGELFF.